Sequencing of this T cell receptor (beta chain) was carried out in a study of blood T cells in healthy people across ages. Study conclusions and caveats: The unsorted PBMCs prevented any conclusive comparison of naive versus antigen-experienced cells. Diversity was higher, and naive CD4+ cells more numerous, in long-lived donors than in aged donors. Correlation between TCR beta diversity and naive T cell percentage was strong.

As to this clonotype: Its antigen is undetermined.

Germline loops: CDR1 SGHRS, CDR2 YFSETQ. Trimming removed 4 bases at V and 7 bases at J, with 15 bases between. CDR3 length: 13 residues. Combining a sample-barcoded 5' primer with a J-beta primer mix, a second PCR ran for 7 to 11 cycles. In TCRdb, the 5' RACE reads were re-called with MiXCR into one record per CDR3 protein. The repertoire includes around 780,000 distinct CDR3 sequences, around a quarter of them detected once, and around 3% sits in the top ten. Separately, the same data were catalogued under a study of T cells of mothers and their children. From that paper: Sample barcodes and 2-4 random nucleotides were added by the M1S primer of the second PCR.

The chain couples TRBV5-1 to TRBJ2-7, with D perhaps TRBD1 (6 bases). Source material: blood. The source is a boy younger than 18 in good health. The CDR3 protein is CASSPRQDGEQYF. As DNA, the CDR3 is TGCGCCAGCAGCCCAAGACAGGACGGGGAGCAGTACTTC.